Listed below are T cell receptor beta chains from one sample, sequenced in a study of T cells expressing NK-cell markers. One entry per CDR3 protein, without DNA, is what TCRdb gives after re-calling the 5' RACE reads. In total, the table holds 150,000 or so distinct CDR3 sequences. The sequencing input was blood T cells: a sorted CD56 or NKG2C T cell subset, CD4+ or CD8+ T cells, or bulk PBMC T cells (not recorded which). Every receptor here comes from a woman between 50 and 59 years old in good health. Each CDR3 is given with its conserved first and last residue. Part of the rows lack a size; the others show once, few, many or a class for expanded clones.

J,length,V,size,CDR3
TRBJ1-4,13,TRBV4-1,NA,CASSQQYNEKLFF
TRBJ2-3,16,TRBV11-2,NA,CASSLAGQGTTDTQYF
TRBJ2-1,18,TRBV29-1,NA,CSVEDRLAGLLQYNEQFF
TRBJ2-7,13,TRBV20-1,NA,CSARDITSDEQYF
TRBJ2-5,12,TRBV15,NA,CATSREQETQYF
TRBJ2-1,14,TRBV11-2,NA,CASSTRGAYNEQFF
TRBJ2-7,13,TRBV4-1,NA,CASSQATGSEQYF
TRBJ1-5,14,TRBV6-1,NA,CASSESHENQPQHF
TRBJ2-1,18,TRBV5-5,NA,CASSWAGLAGETYNEQFF
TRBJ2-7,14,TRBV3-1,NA,CASSQGDRGLEQYF
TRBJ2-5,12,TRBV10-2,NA,CASSESRKTQYF
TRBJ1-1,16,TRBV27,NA,CASSFYQGRGSTEAFF
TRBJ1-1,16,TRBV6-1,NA,CASSANPGTSDTEAFF
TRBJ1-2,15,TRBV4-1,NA,CASSQVGSILDGYTF
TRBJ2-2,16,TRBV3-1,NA,CASSQEGDPRVGELFF
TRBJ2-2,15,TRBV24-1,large,CATSDLGADTGELFF
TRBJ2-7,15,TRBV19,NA,CASSVPGQFVYEQYF
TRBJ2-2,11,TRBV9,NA,CASQSGGELFF
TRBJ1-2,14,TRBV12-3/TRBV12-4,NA,CASSPEETRDGYTF
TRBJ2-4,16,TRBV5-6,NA,CASSSVAGLAKNIQYF
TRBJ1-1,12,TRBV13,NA,CASSLGEGQAFF
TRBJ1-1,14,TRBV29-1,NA,CSVPQGAVGTEAFF
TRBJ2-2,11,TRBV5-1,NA,CASSLGRELFF
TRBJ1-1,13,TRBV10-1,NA,CASSEQGVTEAFF
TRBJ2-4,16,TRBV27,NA,CASSSLPEGAKNIQYF
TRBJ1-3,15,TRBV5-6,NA,CASSGTEVSGNTIYF
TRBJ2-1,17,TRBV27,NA,CASSLSWREDSYNEQFF
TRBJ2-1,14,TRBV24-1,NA,CATSGQGTYNEQFF
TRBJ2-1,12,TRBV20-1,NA,CSADRGIDEQFF
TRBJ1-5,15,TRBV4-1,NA,CASSGQGGLNQPQHF
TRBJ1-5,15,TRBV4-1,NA,CASSQRGLGSQPQHF
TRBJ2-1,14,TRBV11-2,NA,CASSLTPAYNEQFF
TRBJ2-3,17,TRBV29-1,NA,CSVEHDWTSGDTDTQYF
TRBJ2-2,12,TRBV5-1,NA,CASMGNTGELFF
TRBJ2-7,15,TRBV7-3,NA,CASSPSPAVAYEQYF
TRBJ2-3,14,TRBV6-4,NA,CASSSGEATDTQYF
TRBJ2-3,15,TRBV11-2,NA,CASSLESRGTDTQYF